One and the same sample provided the 30 T cell receptor beta chains below, sequenced in a study of HIV-infected patients and healthy controls. Reverse transcription used around 500 ng RNA and constant-region primers for alpha and beta. Each of the alpha and beta chains got its own library through chain-specific third strand synthesis with indices. Via MiXCR, TCRdb re-called the 5' RACE reads, giving one row per CDR3 protein. The data hold 13,000 or so distinct CDR3 sequences, with roughly 11% observed a single time. The repertoire came from unfractionated whole blood and reflected all unsorted peripheral T cells. The sample comprised blood. These receptors came from an adult in good health.

This clonotype is deemed medium-sized. The genes are TRBV4-1 and TRBJ2-4, with D perhaps TRBD1 (6 bases). Germline V gives CDR1 MGHRA, CDR2 YSYEKL. The CDR3 length is 17 residues. V shed 3 bases and J shed 3 bases, with 18 bases lying between them. The CDR3 nucleotides are TGCGCCAGCAGCCAGGATTTATACAGGGTAGACAAAAACATTCAGTACTTC. Translating gives CASSQDLYRVDKNIQYF.

This clonotype has just a few counts. V and J are TRBV29-1 and TRBJ2-2; tentatively, D is TRBD1 or TRBD2 (5 bases each). The CDR3 has 14 amino acids. The V gene lost 6 bases and the J gene lost 2 bases, with 13 bases spanning the gap. Per the germline V gene, CDR1 is SQVTM and CDR2 is ANQGSEA. The CDR3 sequence: CSVAGTVNTGELFF. The DNA of the CDR3 is TGCAGCGTCGCCGGGACGGTCAACACCGGGGAGCTGTTTTTT.

This clonotype is classed as medium-sized. The chain joins TRBV27 to TRBJ2-4, with D tentatively TRBD2 (6 bases). Trimming removed 3 bases at V and 0 bases at J, with 6 bases between. Germline V lookup: CDR1 MNHEY, CDR2 SMNVEV (reference sequence). The CDR3 is 14 residues long. CDR3 sequence: CASSLGGAKNIQYF. CDR3 sequence (DNA): TGTGCCAGCAGTTTGGGGGGAGCCAAAAACATTCAGTACTTC.

This clonotype was detected many times. The chain recombines TRBV20-1 with TRBJ2-7; 8 bases line up with TRBD2. Trimming cost V 3 bases and J 4 bases; bases outside gene matches: 5. From germline, CDR1 is DFQATT and CDR2 SNEGSKA (reference sequence). CDR3 length equals 13 residues. In DNA, the CDR3 is TGCAGTGCTAGTACTGGCGGGAGGTACGAGCAGTACTTC. Residues: CSASTGGRYEQYF.

By share of the sample, this clonotype is medium-sized (0.01 to 0.1%). This chain joins TRBV6-1 and TRBJ2-2; 8 positions agree with TRBD1. J lost 6 bases, V lost 7 bases, and 7 bases had no gene match. CDR1 is MNHNS and CDR2 is SASEGT in the germline V gene. The CDR3 has 14 residues. CDR3 region: CASNPGQGPGELFF. In DNA, the CDR3 is TGTGCCAGCAACCCCGGACAGGGACCCGGGGAGCTGTTTTTT.

By frequency in the sample, this clonotype is medium-sized. The chain combines TRBV7-2 with TRBJ2-7; D ambiguous. The CDR3 consists of 13 residues. Germline V lookup: CDR1 SGHTA, CDR2 FQGNSA. Deletions cut 0 bases from V and 6 bases from J, with 9 bases between. The CDR3 is CASSLAYRGEQYF. CDR3 DNA sequence: TGTGCCAGCAGCTTAGCGTACAGAGGCGAGCAGTACTTC. Based on the CDR3 plus reference TRBV7-2 and TRBJ2-7, the full variable domain is GAGVSQSPSNKVTEKGKDVELRCDPISGHTALYWYRQSLGQGLEFLIYFQGNSAPDKSGLPSDRFSAERTGGSVSTLTIQRTQQEDSAVYLCASSLAYRGEQYFGPGTRLTVT.

Details on this clonotype: A single base separates this from a much larger clone, so it may be a read error. This chain links TRBV20-1 with TRBJ2-7; D not resolved. The CDR3 has 15 residues. Deletions cut 0 bases from V and 1 base from J, with 13 bases between. Germline values: CDR1 DFQATT, CDR2 SNEGSKA (reference sequence). The DNA for the CDR3 is TGCAGTGCTAGAGATGTGACAAGCAGGTCCTACGAGCAGTACTTC. It specifies CSARDVTSRSYEQYF.

This clonotype is medium-sized in the sample. The rearrangement uses TRBV15 and TRBJ1-5, with D unresolved. Trimming removed 0 bases at V and 4 bases at J, with 7 bases between. Per the germline V gene, CDR1 is LNHNV and CDR2 is YYDKDF (reference sequence). This CDR3 spans 14 amino acids. The CDR3 region has the DNA TGTGCCACCAGCAGAGATCAAGCTAATCAGCCCCAGCATTTT. This gives the protein CATSRDQANQPQHF.

The rearrangement links TRBV20-1 to TRBJ2-1; D gene uncertain. Trimming cost V 5 bases and J 6 bases, with 14 bases left between them. This CDR3 has 13 residues. Germline V gives CDR1 DFQATT, CDR2 SNEGSKA (reference sequence). CDR3 sequence (DNA): TGCAGTGCTCGTGATCAGCCGGGCAATGAGCAGTTCTTC. It yields the protein CSARDQPGNEQFF.

This clonotype counts as medium-sized. The chain combines TRBV7-9 with TRBJ1-5; no firm D call. There are 14 residues in the CDR3. Trimming took off 1 base at V and 7 bases at J, with 11 bases between the two ends. Germline CDR1 reads SEHNR; CDR2 reads FQNEAQ (reference sequence). CDR3 residues: CASSLEGVGQPQHF. The CDR3 DNA follows: TGTGCCAGCAGCTTAGAGGGTGTGGGGCAGCCCCAGCATTTT.

This clonotype was counted many times. The chain links TRBV5-5 to TRBJ1-1; D remains unclear. V gave up 3 bases and J gave up 1 base, with 7 bases separating them. Germline V CDR1 and CDR2: SGHKS, YYEKEE (reference sequence). The CDR3 totals 13 residues. CDR3 sequence: CASSSTQNTEAFF. In nucleotides, the CDR3 is TGTGCCAGCAGCTCAACACAGAACACTGAAGCTTTCTTT.

Sample share makes this clonotype medium-sized. The chain couples TRBV29-1 to TRBJ2-7, with 7 bases matching TRBD1. Trimming cost V 4 bases and J 2 bases; bases outside gene matches: 11. The CDR3 has 15 amino acids. Germline V gives CDR1 SQVTM, CDR2 ANQGSEA. The CDR3 protein is CSVAPTGIKAYEQYF. The CDR3 DNA sequence: TGCAGCGTTGCCCCGACAGGGATTAAGGCCTACGAGCAGTACTTC.

This clonotype was found a few times. J is TRBJ2-5 and V is TRBV2; the D gene is possibly TRBD2 (6 bases). Deletions cut 7 bases from V and 5 bases from J, with 14 bases between. Germline lookup yields CDR1 SNHLY and CDR2 FYNNEI. The CDR3 length is 13 residues. The CDR3 loop reads CASMAGSRETQYF. In DNA form, the CDR3 reads TGTGCCAGCATGGCGGGGTCTCGGGAGACCCAGTACTTC.

This clonotype was detected only a few times. The chain employs TRBV5-1 and TRBJ2-7; 10 nucleotides align to TRBD1. V shed 3 bases, J shed 5 bases, and the junction held 5 bases outside the gene matches. CDR1 and CDR2 (germline): SGHRS, YFSETQ. The CDR3 has 14 amino acids. CDR3 protein: CASSSRQGADEQYF. CDR3 sequence (DNA): TGCGCCAGCAGCTCTCGACAGGGGGCCGACGAGCAGTACTTC.

V gene TRBV27 combines with J gene TRBJ1-6; D remains ambiguous. The V and J ends lost 3 bases and 5 bases respectively, with 2 bases between them. Germline values: CDR1 MNHEY, CDR2 SMNVEV (reference sequence). CDR3 length equals 12 residues. CDR3 DNA: TGTGCCAGCAGTTTTAATAATTCACCCCTCCACTTT. Translation gives CASSFNNSPLHF.

This clonotype was observed a handful of times. The V call is TRBV10-2, the J call TRBJ1-5; possible D gene TRBD1, 6 bases. CDR1 WSHSY and CDR2 SAAADI come from the germline V gene. V was shortened by 6 bases and J by 2 bases, with 26 bases between the two germline ends. This CDR3 contains 19 residues. The CDR3 spells CASRGSQGQILDGNQPQHF. CDR3 sequence (DNA): TGCGCCAGCAGAGGATCACAGGGACAAATTTTAGATGGCAATCAGCCCCAGCATTTT.

This clonotype is medium-sized. This sequence joins TRBV20-1 and TRBJ2-1, with 8 bases that match TRBD2. The CDR3 runs 17 residues. J lost 0 bases, V lost 5 bases, and 12 bases had no gene match. The germline CDR1 and CDR2 sequences are DFQATT and SNEGSKA (reference sequence). CDR3 in DNA: TGCAGTGCTTCCCCGAGTACTAGCGGAATCTCCTACAATGAGCAGTTCTTC. Protein sequence: CSASPSTSGISYNEQFF.

Relative to its sample, this clonotype is medium-sized (0.01 to 0.1%). The chain carries TRBV5-1 and TRBJ2-5; D might be TRBD2 (5 bases). Per germline, CDR1 SGHRS and CDR2 YFSETQ. Trimming stripped 4 bases from V and 5 bases from J, with 15 bases between. The CDR3 is 14 amino acids. The chain's CDR3 is CASSPQGGGETQYF. CDR3 bases: TGCGCCAGCAGCCCACAAGGAGGAGGTGAGACCCAGTACTTC.

By its share, this clonotype is medium-sized. V is TRBV3-1 and J is TRBJ2-7; D uncertain. The CDR3 covers 16 residues. With 0 bases removed from V and 0 bases from J, the gap between germline ends came to 12 bases. Per the germline V gene, CDR1 is LGHDT and CDR2 is YNNKEL (reference sequence). The CDR3 protein is CASSQDMAYSSYEQYF. The CDR3 bases are TGTGCCAGCAGCCAAGATATGGCGTATTCCTCCTACGAGCAGTACTTC.

This clonotype has more than one count but fewer than ten. The CDR3: CASSSLKGRSHNEQFF. The CDR3 DNA reads TGTGCCAGCAGCTCCTTGAAAGGGAGGTCCCACAATGAGCAGTTCTTC. V is TRBV7-9 and J is TRBJ2-1, with D possibly matching TRBD2 (6 bases). Between the trimmed V and J ends, which lost 4 bases and 5 bases, there was a span of 18 bases. CDR1 is SEHNR and CDR2 is FQNEAQ in the germline V gene (reference sequence). The CDR3 length is 16 residues.

This clonotype was picked up many times. This chain connects TRBV28 to TRBJ2-7, with 8 bases fitting TRBD2. This CDR3 contains 12 residues. CDR1 and CDR2 (germline): MDHEN, SYDVKM. After removal of 10 bases from V and 2 bases from J, the junction contained 4 bases not matched to a gene. The CDR3: CATLGLAYEQYF. The CDR3 bases are TGTGCCACCCTGGGACTAGCCTACGAGCAGTACTTC.

This clonotype ranks as medium-sized. The V and J genes are TRBV4-2 and TRBJ1-1, with 7 bases lining up with TRBD1. Germline V gene data show CDR1 as LGHNA and CDR2 as YNFKEQ. The junction had 7 bases not matched to a gene; V was cut back by 8 bases and J by 10 bases. This CDR3 contains 11 residues. This CDR3 is CASAGTVGAFF. The CDR3 nucleotides read TGTGCCAGCGCCGGGACAGTCGGAGCTTTCTTT.

This clonotype occurred a few times. The chain links TRBV11-2 to TRBJ2-5; D uncertain. The CDR3 has 14 amino acids. Germline CDR1 and CDR2: SGHAT and FQNNGV. Trimming took 1 base from V and 1 from J, leaving 7 bases between them. In DNA form, the CDR3 reads TGTGCCAGCAGCTTAGGTGCGACCCAAGAGACCCAGTACTTC. As protein: CASSLGATQETQYF.

This sequence joins TRBV12-3 or TRBV12-4 and TRBJ2-7; 9 nucleotides align to TRBD1. V shed 7 bases and J 2 bases; nucleotides not matched to a gene: 6. This CDR3 has 14 residues. The CDR3 here is CASIKDRGAYEQYF. The CDR3 coding sequence is TGTGCCAGCATCAAAGACAGGGGGGCCTACGAGCAGTACTTC.

The rearrangement links TRBV28 to TRBJ1-1; D is ambiguous. CDR1 and CDR2 from the germline V gene are MDHEN and SYDVKM. V dropped 7 bases and J dropped 0 bases, with 3 bases sitting between them. CDR3 length equals 11 residues. The CDR3 nucleotides are TGTGCCAGCATTATGAACACTGAAGCTTTCTTT. This sequence encodes CASIMNTEAFF.

This clonotype was seen repeatedly, ten times or more. The genes are TRBV29-1 and TRBJ2-7; D unclear. The V and J ends lost 7 bases and 5 bases respectively, with 12 bases between them. Germline V CDR1 and CDR2: SQVTM, ANQGSEA. The length of the CDR3 is 11 residues. CDR3: CSAGMRNEQYF. In DNA form, the CDR3 reads TGCAGCGCCGGCATGAGGAACGAGCAGTACTTC.

In this sample, this clonotype turned up many times. V and J are TRBV10-3 and TRBJ1-3; unclear D gene. The germline CDR1 and CDR2 sequences are ENHRY and SYGVKD. The CDR3 consists of 15 residues. Between the trimmed V and J ends, which lost 10 bases and 1 base, there was a span of 17 bases. The CDR3 loop is CATSGMRESGNTIYF. Written as DNA, the CDR3 is TGTGCCACTTCCGGGATGCGGGAGTCTGGAAACACCATATATTTT.

This clonotype is termed medium-sized. This rearrangement joins TRBV29-1 to TRBJ2-2, with D tentatively TRBD2 (6 bases). The CDR3 loop spans 13 amino acids. V lost 6 bases and J 6 bases, leaving 14 bases between the germline ends. CDR1 is SQVTM, CDR2 ANQGSEA, per germline. Here the CDR3 reads CSVLLSSAGELFF. The CDR3 coding sequence is TGCAGCGTCCTTCTATCTAGCGCCGGGGAGCTGTTTTTT.

The J gene is TRBJ2-3, the V gene TRBV7-2; perhaps TRBD2 as D (5 bases). Germline V lookup: CDR1 SGHTA, CDR2 FQGNSA. V shed 6 bases and J shed 3 bases, with 13 bases lying between them. CDR3 length: 14 amino acids. The CDR3 bases are TGTGCCAGCAGTCAAGGGTCGGGGACAGATACGCAGTATTTT. Protein sequence: CASSQGSGTDTQYF.

This clonotype ranks as medium-sized. The rearrangement joins TRBV30 to TRBJ1-1; D might be TRBD1 (5 bases). The V gene's germline CDR1 is GTSNPN and CDR2 SVGIG (reference sequence). The V gene lost 1 base and the J gene lost 12 bases, with 15 bases spanning the gap. The CDR3 sequence is 12 residues long. DNA of the CDR3: TGTGCCTGGAGTGACCAGGGAAGTTGGACTTTCTTT. Translated: CAWSDQGSWTFF.